The rows below give T cell receptor beta chains drawn from one sample of a study of T cell clusters in autoimmune cytopenias. Each CDR3 protein gets one entry in TCRdb, which reprocessed the multiplex PCR reads and gives no DNA. The sample data list approximately 12,000 distinct CDR3 sequences. The data were also submitted as part of a second study, on T cell repertoires in aging, cancer and after chemotherapy.

The material sequenced was peripheral blood. These receptor sequences come from a human donor in good health. Each CDR3 is given with its conserved first and last residue. Expanded clones are given a class, and other clones once, few, many or no size at all.

>TRBV6-5|medium-sized|TRBJ1-1
CASSYSRPPAMNTEAFF
>TRBV19|medium-sized|TRBJ2-1
CASTASGGYGNEQFF
>TRBV20-1|medium-sized|TRBJ1-5
CSASGQGSMQPQHF
>TRBV28|-|TRBJ1-1
CASRLAGKTEAFF
>TRBV10-3|-|TRBJ1-5
CATTQGDSNQPQHF
>TRBV28|-|TRBJ2-3
CASSPTASGSTDTQYF
>TRBV28|-|TRBJ2-7
CASGTSGGTYEQYF
>TRBV7-2|-|TRBJ1-4
CASSLVTTAGVGEKLFF
>TRBV30|medium-sized|TRBJ1-3
CAWSQSGNTIYF
>TRBV7-2|-|TRBJ1-1
CASRQFTGNTEAFF
>TRBV6-2/TRBV6-3|-|TRBJ2-7
CASKTSGNYEQYF
>TRBV19|medium-sized|TRBJ1-1
CASSIAHRAIEAFF
>TRBV5-4|-|TRBJ2-1
CASSTTSGVGNEQFF
>TRBV10-3|-|TRBJ2-2
CAISESIGGELFF
>TRBV28|-|TRBJ1-1
CASRPTDTILNTEAFF
>TRBV5-1|-|TRBJ1-2
CASSPGTGGYGYTF
>TRBV25-1|-|TRBJ1-1
CASSEFAAVNTEAFF
>TRBV19|-|TRBJ1-5
CASSPERAAQHF
>TRBV9|-|TRBJ2-3
CASSVRGPPDTQYF
>TRBV20-1|-|TRBJ1-5
CSARTGINQPQHF
>TRBV28|-|TRBJ2-7
CASRGRAGGEQYF
>TRBV5-6|-|TRBJ2-3
CAIGQGGTDTQYF
>TRBV6-6|-|TRBJ2-7
CASSWGRGYEQYF
>TRBV11-1|-|TRBJ2-5
CASSFSDKETQYF
>TRBV4-1|-|TRBJ1-1
CASSQALGVNTEAFF
>TRBV27|medium-sized|TRBJ1-2
CASSLRGADYGYTF
>TRBV5-4|medium-sized|TRBJ1-3
CASSLSGPRNTIYF
>TRBV12-3/TRBV12-4|medium-sized|TRBJ2-2
CASSLGGLAVGELFF
>TRBV27|-|TRBJ2-7
CAISESSDGPYEQYF
>TRBV5-6|medium-sized|TRBJ1-1
CASAGQGMNTEAFF
>TRBV12-3/TRBV12-4|-|TRBJ2-7
CASSTGTVPYF
>TRBV15|medium-sized|TRBJ1-3
CATSSPGQGYGNTIYF
>TRBV10-3|-|TRBJ1-1
CAISEGGVNTEAFF
>TRBV6-1|-|TRBJ2-2
CASSGSPSSGDTGELFF
>TRBV6-5|-|TRBJ2-3
CASRPGQATDTQYF
>TRBV29-1|medium-sized|TRBJ1-1
CSVDGQGSSFF
>TRBV6-4|medium-sized|TRBJ1-1
CASSSELNTEAFF
>TRBV10-3|-|TRBJ1-6
CASSELVPGASNSPLHF
>TRBV12-3/TRBV12-4|medium-sized|TRBJ1-2
CASSPGQSGYTF
>TRBV5-6|medium-sized|TRBJ1-2
CASSLGGSSGGYTF